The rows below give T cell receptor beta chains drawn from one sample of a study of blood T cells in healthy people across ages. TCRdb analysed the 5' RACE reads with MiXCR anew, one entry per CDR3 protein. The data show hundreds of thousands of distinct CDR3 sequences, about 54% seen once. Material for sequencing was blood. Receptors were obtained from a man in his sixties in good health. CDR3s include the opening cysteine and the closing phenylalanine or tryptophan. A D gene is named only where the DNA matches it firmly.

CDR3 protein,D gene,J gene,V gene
CASSLGSGFYEQFF,-,TRBJ2-1,TRBV12-3/TRBV12-4
CSAKRSGENEKLFF,-,TRBJ1-4,TRBV20-1
CASSVGTTYEQFF,-,TRBJ2-1,TRBV5-1
CASSLGQGGGANVLTF,-,TRBJ2-6,TRBV12-3/TRBV12-4
CASPGGDTQYF,-,TRBJ2-3,TRBV5-1
CSARGDSNEQFF,-,TRBJ2-1,TRBV20-1
CASSETGADNSPLHF,-,TRBJ1-6,TRBV25-1
CSVEAQWGNEKLFF,-,TRBJ1-4,TRBV29-1
CSARVPGGSYNEQFF,TRBD2,TRBJ2-1,TRBV20-1
CASSQGELWYEQYF,-,TRBJ2-7,TRBV4-1
CSAHRDPLSYEQYF,-,TRBJ2-7,TRBV20-1
CASSQPRGQGSPLHF,TRBD1,TRBJ1-6,TRBV16
CASSRREAETEAFF,-,TRBJ1-1,TRBV2
CSARGLGSGGREKQFF,TRBD2,TRBJ2-1,TRBV20-1
CASSPGPGLAIPETQYF,TRBD2,TRBJ2-5,TRBV12-3/TRBV12-4
CASSPGTSGGWGQETQYF,TRBD2,TRBJ2-5,TRBV11-2
CASSPRSSGATGELFF,TRBD2,TRBJ2-2,TRBV9
CASSLRPGLAGYNEQFF,TRBD2,TRBJ2-1,TRBV11-2
CASKGPGSPWEQYF,-,TRBJ2-7,TRBV6-5
CATSRQGSGYGYTF,-,TRBJ1-2,TRBV15
CASRTGTGFPDTQYF,TRBD1,TRBJ2-3,TRBV11-1
CASTRGHQETQYF,-,TRBJ2-5,TRBV6-1
CASSDRGAETQYF,-,TRBJ2-5,TRBV25-1
CASSFRTGPYEQYF,TRBD1,TRBJ2-7,TRBV7-8
CSAEPGTGSTDTQYF,TRBD1,TRBJ2-3,TRBV20-1
CASSPPIALNEQFF,-,TRBJ2-1,TRBV4-2
CASSLDSSDTQYF,-,TRBJ2-3,TRBV12-3/TRBV12-4
CASSREDRGPLRAFF,TRBD1,TRBJ1-1,TRBV3-1
CASSLSMGHYEQYF,-,TRBJ2-7,TRBV7-2
CASSQGPSVYNEQFF,-,TRBJ2-1,TRBV3-1
CSASDGGGETQYF,-,TRBJ2-5,TRBV20-1
CASSYSNNYNEQFF,-,TRBJ2-1,TRBV6-6
CASSLWRDEQFF,-,TRBJ2-1,TRBV12-3/TRBV12-4
CASSYGSAGGYTF,-,TRBJ1-2,TRBV6-2/TRBV6-3
CASSRLAGGREGELFF,TRBD2,TRBJ2-2,TRBV7-9
CASSQDPAGEEETQYF,TRBD2,TRBJ2-5,TRBV4-1
CASSPYAGTTLETQYF,-,TRBJ2-5,TRBV9
CASSPKTRIGWEQFF,-,TRBJ2-1,TRBV7-9
CSARATGVRGETQYF,TRBD1,TRBJ2-5,TRBV20-1
CASSTSDPAVVTQYF,-,TRBJ2-3,TRBV2
CASGRDSLGEQYF,TRBD1,TRBJ2-7,TRBV6-5
CASSYASHPGYGYTF,-,TRBJ1-2,TRBV6-5
CASSYSGYRDLANVLTF,-,TRBJ2-6,TRBV6-5
CASSSSSGGAPDTQYF,TRBD2,TRBJ2-3,TRBV7-9
CASSPRDGLNTEAFF,-,TRBJ1-1,TRBV18
CASSQASGRGLNYGYTF,-,TRBJ1-2,TRBV4-1
CSASRQGAFYQPQHF,TRBD1,TRBJ1-5,TRBV20-1
CASWGWASRYGYTF,-,TRBJ1-2,TRBV2
CASSPAGLDQPQHF,-,TRBJ1-5,TRBV18
CATSETRQGPHEQFF,TRBD1,TRBJ2-1,TRBV24-1
CSASGGTDTQYF,-,TRBJ2-3,TRBV20-1
CASSSRELSFKNIQYF,-,TRBJ2-4,TRBV7-8
CASSSGTSFNNEQFF,TRBD2,TRBJ2-1,TRBV5-1